This TCR beta chain was sequenced during a study of T cell changes during pregnancy in multiple sclerosis. There are 15 residues in the CDR3. The ends were cut back, 0 bases at V and 6 bases at J, with 11 bases in the middle. Looked up from germline, CDR1 is PRHDT and CDR2 is FYEKMQ (reference sequence). Sequenced by immunoSEQ multiplex PCR; TCRdb stores in-frame clones only, minus some. This table holds under 85,000 clones, roughly 88% found once. The chain is built from TRBV13 and TRBJ2-2; D gene unclear. This specimen consisted of peripheral blood, obtained after pregnancy. The sequence was collected from a female donor in good health, enrolled as a control in a pregnancy study. The CDR3 DNA follows: TGTGCCAGCAGCTTAGGGGGCAGATTGGCCGGGGAGCTGTTTTTT. Amino acids: CASSLGGRLAGELFF. The variable domain in full, completed from reference TRBV13 and TRBJ2-2, reads AAGVIQSPRHLIKEKRETATLKCYPIPRHDTVYWYQQGPGQDPQFLISFYEKMQSDKGSIPDRFSAQQFSDYHSELNMSSLELGDSALYFCASSLGGRLAGELFFGEGSRLTVL.